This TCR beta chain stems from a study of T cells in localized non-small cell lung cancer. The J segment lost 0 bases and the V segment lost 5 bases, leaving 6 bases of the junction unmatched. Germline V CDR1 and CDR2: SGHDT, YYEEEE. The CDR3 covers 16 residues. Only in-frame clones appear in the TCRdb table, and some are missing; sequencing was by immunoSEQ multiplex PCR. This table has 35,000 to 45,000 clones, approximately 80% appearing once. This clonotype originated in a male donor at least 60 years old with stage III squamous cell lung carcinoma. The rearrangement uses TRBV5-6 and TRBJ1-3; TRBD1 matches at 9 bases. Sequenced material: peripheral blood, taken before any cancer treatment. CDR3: CASRRTGANSGNTIYF. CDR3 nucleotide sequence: TGTGCCAGCAGGAGGACAGGGGCCAACTCTGGAAACACCATATATTTT.